One sample yielded the 8 T cell receptor beta chains listed below, sequenced in a study of OX40 agonist ivuxolimab in advanced cancers. Here immunoSEQ multiplex PCR was the method, and the copy in TCRdb shows in-frame clones only, minus some. The top ten clones hold roughly 12% of a sample with about 26,000 clones, around 82% of them seen once. The sample was CD4+ or CD8+ T cells sorted from blood, taken in a trial of the OX40 agonist ivuxolimab. The receptors derive from an adult with an advanced solid tumor such as melanoma, head and neck, liver or kidney cancer.

The gene calls are TRBV7-9 and TRBJ2-5; the D gene is possibly TRBD1 (6 bases). V shed 6 bases and J shed 5 bases, with 16 bases lying between them. CDR3 length: 14 residues. CDR1 and CDR2 (germline): SEHNR, FQNEAQ (reference sequence). DNA for the CDR3: TGTGCCAGCAGTACCAAGCAGGGGTTGGAGACCCAGTACTTC. This translates into CASSTKQGLETQYF. The full variable domain, rest sourced from reference TRBV7-9 and TRBJ2-5, is DTGVSQNPRHKITKRGQNVTFRCDPISEHNRLYWYRQTLGQGPEFLTYFQNEAQLEKSRLLSDRFSAERPKGSFSTLEIQRTEQGDSAMYLCASSTKQGLETQYFGPGTRLLVL.

DNA of the CDR3: TGCGCCAGCAGCCAGGTGGAAGCTTACAATGAGCAGTTCTTC. Amino acid sequence: CASSQVEAYNEQFF. The chain has TRBV4-1 and TRBJ2-1; D gene ambiguous. Deletions cut 3 bases from V and 4 bases from J, with 10 bases between. Germline lookup yields CDR1 MGHRA and CDR2 YSYEKL. The CDR3 covers 14 residues.

Comment on this clone: Compared with germline, one end of the junction differs, possibly owing to a read error. This CDR3 is also generated by other DNA sequences in the sample. The V gene is TRBV5-1, the J gene TRBJ1-2; D remains unclear. There are 15 residues in the CDR3. Germline V gene data show CDR1 as SGHRS and CDR2 as YFSETQ. The CDR3 loop reads CASSLYGAPNYGYTF. CDR3 bases: TGCGCTAGCAGCTTGTACGGAGCCCCTAACTATGGCTACACCTTC.

DNA for the CDR3: TGCGCCAGCAGCTCTGGGACACAACAGACCCAGTACTTC. It yields the protein CASSSGTQQTQYF. V gene TRBV4-1 combines with J gene TRBJ2-5; tentative D call: TRBD1 (6 bases). The germline CDR1 and CDR2 sequences are MGHRA and YSYEKL. The V and J ends lost 5 bases and 6 bases respectively, with 13 bases between them. The CDR3 is 13 residues long.

V is TRBV12-5 and J is TRBJ2-1; either TRBD1 or TRBD2 may fit D (6 bases each). V was cut by 8 bases and J by 9 bases, with 17 bases left in between. From germline, CDR1 is LGHNT and CDR2 FRNRAP. CDR3 size: 13 residues. The CDR3 loop reads CASRGDGFGEQFF. CDR3 nucleotide sequence: TGTGCTAGTAGGGGGGATGGTTTCGGTGAGCAGTTCTTC.

V is TRBV2 and J is TRBJ2-6, with D maybe TRBD1 (6 bases). V dropped 6 bases and J dropped 2 bases, with 20 bases sitting between them. Germline CDR1 and CDR2: SNHLY and FYNNEI. The CDR3 totals 18 residues. CDR3 region: CASRIDTGKAPGANVLTF. CDR3 bases: TGTGCCAGCAGAATCGACACAGGGAAGGCTCCTGGGGCCAACGTCCTGACTTTC. Full variable domain (outside the CDR3, taken from reference TRBV2 and TRBJ2-6): EPEVTQTPSHQVTQMGQEVILRCVPISNHLYFYWYRQILGQKVEFLVSFYNNEISEKSEIFDDQFSVERPDGSNFTLKIRSTKLEDSAMYFCASRIDTGKAPGANVLTFGAGSRLTVL.

The chain couples TRBV27 to TRBJ1-2, with D perhaps TRBD1 (6 bases). Germline CDR1 MNHEY, CDR2 SMNVEV (reference sequence). V lost 5 bases, J lost 4 bases, and 17 bases lay in between. CDR3 length equals 15 residues. The CDR3, as DNA: TGTGCCAGCAGTCGGAGGGGGGATGTCGGCTATGGCTACACCTTC. Residues: CASSRRGDVGYGYTF.

This clone was seen a handful of times. The genes are TRBV5-1 and TRBJ2-7; 7 nucleotides agree with TRBD1. This CDR3 has 16 residues. The germline V gene encodes CDR1 SGHRS and CDR2 YFSETQ. The V segment lost 0 bases and the J segment 1 base; nucleotides outside the gene matches: 7. In DNA, the CDR3 is TGCGCCAGCAGCTTGGCCTGGACAGGAGTTTCCTACGAGCAGTACTTC. It specifies CASSLAWTGVSYEQYF.